This record concerns one TCR beta chain sequence. Sequencing used immunoSEQ multiplex PCR; TCRdb keeps in-frame clones, though not all of them. The sample shows about 42,000 clones, approximately 96% of them seen only once. CDR3 size: 15 residues. Trimming left V 1 base short and J 7 bases short, with 13 bases between. Germline V lookup: CDR1 LGHNA, CDR2 YSLEER. The data originate from a study of T cell changes during pregnancy in multiple sclerosis. The specimen was peripheral blood, collected in the second trimester of pregnancy. J is TRBJ1-4 and V is TRBV4-3; TRBD1 might be the D (5 bases). The source of this sequence is a female donor with multiple sclerosis, enrolled in a pregnancy study. The CDR3: CASSQAIQGGEKLFF. DNA for the CDR3: TGCGCCAGCAGCCAAGCGATCCAGGGCGGTGAAAAACTGTTTTTT.